The sequence of this T cell receptor (beta chain) was determined in a study of T cells in Graves' hyperthyroidism and ophthalmopathy (dated by TCRdb to about 2019). Background for the entire study: Peripheral blood samples were taken at the time of initial diagnosis, prior to any treatment. The 100 discovery patients were randomly divided into training and test sets at a 7:3 ratio. The paper reports TCR Vbeta CDR3 sequencing of some 140 peripheral blood samples: some 44 ophthalmopathy, 70 to 85 hyperthyroidism and around 17 progressor patients. Thyroid tissue and blood T-cell repertoires from roughly 6 Graves' hyperthyroidism patients were also compared in the study. Prospective prediction of ophthalmopathy was tested in an independent validation cohort of 18 to 20 hyperthyroidism patients and 17 patients who later progressed to ophthalmopathy. To identify distinguishing TCR V-J signatures, a discovery cohort of roughly 100 patients was used, comprising 40 to 45 with Graves' ophthalmopathy and around 57 with stable Graves' hyperthyroidism. After sampling, hyperthyroidism patients received methimazole starting at 30 mg daily, and ophthalmopathy patients received high-dose intravenous methylprednisolone. Summary of the overall study and its limitations: Most expanded thyroid clonotypes (frequency above 0.001) were also found in blood, which suggests that blood repertoires may mirror thyroid immune responses. Sample size was not statistically predetermined, and investigators were not blinded to group allocation. In validation, progression to ophthalmopathy was predicted by the model with roughly 71% sensitivity and 72.22% specificity, a median of around 6.5 months before onset. A 13 V-J signature model separated ophthalmopathy from stable hyperthyroidism, with approximately 87% sensitivity and roughly 81% specificity in cross-validation and 80%/75% in testing.

Ophthalmopathy patients had moderately to severely active disease, Clinical Activity Score of at least 3, NOSPECS grade of at least 4, and duration under 3 months. Any patient with an uncontrolled infection, another autoimmune disease, pregnancy or lactation was excluded. Diagnoses were established on the basis of clinical symptoms, serum thyroxine and TRAb, thyroid ultrasound, and orbital computed tomography. PBMCs were separated from roughly 10 ml of fresh peripheral blood using Ficoll-Paque density gradient centrifugation. Trizol reagent was used to extract total RNA, and RNA quality was then checked on an Agilent 2100 Bioanalyzer. Ends trimmed: V by 0 bases, J by 4 bases; bases unmatched to a gene: 24. The CDR3 holds 21 amino acids from the cysteine to the phenylalanine. The only DNA kept is the CDR3, 63 bases in frame from the first base. Per the germline V gene (reference sequence), SGHNT is the CDR1 and YYREEE is the CDR2.

This clonotype was counted only a few times. Its antigen is unknown. The sample holds no much larger clone one base away, and base qualities are not on file. TCR beta CDR3 regions were amplified from RNA transcripts. A first-round RT-PCR of the TCR CDR3 used the HTBI primer set with the Qiagen OneStep RT-PCR kit. A second multiplex PCR round built the libraries, followed by size selection and purification. Libraries were sequenced paired-end with 100 bp reads on an Illumina HiSeq2000. As for the original processing: SOAPnuke was used to process the raw data, with reads discarded if the reads contained adapters or uncalled bases, had a mean Phred below 15, or lacked an exact constant-primer or identifier match. High-quality paired reads were merged using COPE v1.2.5, and each unique nucleotide sequence was defined as a clonotype. MiTCR v1.1 was used to align clonotypes to the IMGT TRBV, TRBD and TRBJ reference segments. The analysis included only V-J combinations with a frequency above 0.0001, which together covered 99% to 99.2% of the repertoires. A TCS score was defined as the ratio between F50 (clonal expansion) and ExV (chaos), using BLOSUM62-based TCRdist between CDR3 peptides within each V-J. Welch's t-statistics and random forest reduced around 510 V-J features to some 14, which were used in a naive Bayes classifier (R e1071). The Morisita-Horn index was used to measure how similar the thyroid and blood repertoires were. TCRdb applied fastp at Q25 and MiXCR to the public reads, then kept only in-frame beta chains. Under each unique CDR3 protein, matching rows form one entry showing the most common genes and DNA. TCRdb's processing, not the study's, gives the V and J calls here. The sample table records more than 500,000 distinct CDR3 sequences; around 15% of these occur just once. Around 4% of the sample goes to the ten largest clones.

The TCR originated in a woman aged 35 to 49 with Graves' ophthalmopathy. Sequencing was carried out using blood. Recombination linked TRBV5-4 to TRBJ2-7; TRBD2 aligns with 8 central bases. The CDR3 sequence is CASSLEAPGLWGTRPRYEQYF. The nucleotide sequence reads TGTGCCAGCAGCTTGGAGGCCCCGGGACTTTGGGGGACTAGACCCCGGTACGAGCAGTACTTC.